This T cell receptor (beta chain) came from a study of cytomegalovirus exposure and HLA in healthy donors. This clone was counted once. CDR3 length: 14 residues. V was cut by 5 bases and J by 5 bases, with 13 bases left in between. Germline CDR1 reads MDHEN; CDR2 reads SYDVKM. Profiling relied on immunoSEQ multiplex PCR, and the TCRdb table lists in-frame clones only, not all of them. Among about 260,000 clones listed, about 92% were seen once. This TCR came from a woman in her 30s in good health and CMV-seronegative. This chain connects TRBV28 to TRBJ1-5, with D unresolved. The sample taken for sequencing was PBMCs. Written as DNA, the CDR3 is TGTGCCAGCAGTCCAAGCCCGGACGATCAGCCCCAGCATTTT. Protein sequence: CASSPSPDDQPQHF. Filled out from reference TRBV28 and TRBJ1-5, the complete variable domain reads DVKVTQSSRYLVKRTGEKVFLECVQDMDHENMFWYRQDPGLGLRLIYFSYDVKMKEKGDIPEGYSVSREKKERFSLILESASTNQTSMYLCASSPSPDDQPQHFGDGTRLSIL.